This record looks at one TCR beta chain sequence and its context. Antigen specificity is unknown. This entry is derived from a study of cytomegalovirus exposure and HLA in healthy donors. Study results and caveats: When a later analysis compared HLA-associated TCR beta chains with equally common others, the HLA-associated chains turned out to be more clonally expanded and to have lower generation probabilities. Some TCR beta chains (164 of them) were listed as cytomegalovirus-associated.

A multiplex PCR was run with 60 Vbeta primers and 13 Jbeta primers. Method: immunoSEQ multiplex PCR; TCRdb's copy keeps in-frame clones and lacks some. This sample has roughly 200,000 clones, with around 80% found just once. Germline assignment: CDR1 MNHEY and CDR2 SMNVEV (reference sequence). This CDR3 is built from 15 residues. V dropped 5 bases and J dropped 9; count of bases not matched to a gene: 5. V is TRBV27 and J is TRBJ2-3, with 16 bases aligning to TRBD2. Sequenced material: PBMCs. The origin of this receptor is a man aged 18 to 30 in good health and CMV-seronegative. The CDR3 is CASSAGTSGRGTQYF. CDR3 bases: TGTGCCAGCAGTGCCGGGACTAGCGGGAGGGGGACGCAGTATTTT.